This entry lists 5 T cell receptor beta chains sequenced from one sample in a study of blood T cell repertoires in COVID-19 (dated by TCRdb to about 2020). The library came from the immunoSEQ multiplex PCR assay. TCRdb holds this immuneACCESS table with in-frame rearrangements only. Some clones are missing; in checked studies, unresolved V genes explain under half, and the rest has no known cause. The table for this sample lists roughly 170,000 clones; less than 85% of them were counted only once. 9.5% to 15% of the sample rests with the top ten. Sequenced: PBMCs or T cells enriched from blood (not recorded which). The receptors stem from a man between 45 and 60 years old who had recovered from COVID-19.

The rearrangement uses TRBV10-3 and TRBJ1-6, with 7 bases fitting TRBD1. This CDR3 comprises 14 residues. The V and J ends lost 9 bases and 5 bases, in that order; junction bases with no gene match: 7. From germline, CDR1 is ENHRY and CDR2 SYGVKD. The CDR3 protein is CAIRQGTDNSPLHF. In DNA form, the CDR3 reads TGTGCCATACGACAGGGAACGGATAATTCACCCCTCCACTTT.

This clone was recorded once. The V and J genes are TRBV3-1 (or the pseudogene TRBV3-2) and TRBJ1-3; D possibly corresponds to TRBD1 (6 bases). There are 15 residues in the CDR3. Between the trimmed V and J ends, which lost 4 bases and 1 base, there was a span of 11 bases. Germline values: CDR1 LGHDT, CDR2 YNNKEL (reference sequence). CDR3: CASSLGGPSGNTIYF. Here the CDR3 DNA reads TGTGCCAGCAGCCTGGGGGGGCCGTCTGGAAACACCATATATTTT.

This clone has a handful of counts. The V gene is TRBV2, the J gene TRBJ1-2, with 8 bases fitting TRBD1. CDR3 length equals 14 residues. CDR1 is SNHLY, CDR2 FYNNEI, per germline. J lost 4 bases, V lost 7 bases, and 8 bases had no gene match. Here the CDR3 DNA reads TGTGCCAGCACTCTTACAGGGGGACGCTATGGCTACACCTTC. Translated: CASTLTGGRYGYTF.

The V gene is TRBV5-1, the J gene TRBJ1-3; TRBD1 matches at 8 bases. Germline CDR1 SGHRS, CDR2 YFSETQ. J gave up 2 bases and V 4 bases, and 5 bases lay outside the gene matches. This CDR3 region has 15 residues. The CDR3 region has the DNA TGCGCCAGCAGCCGACAGGGGACAGCTGGAAACACCATATATTTT. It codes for CASSRQGTAGNTIYF. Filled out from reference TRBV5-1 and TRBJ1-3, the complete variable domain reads KAGVTQTPRYLIKTRGQQVTLSCSPISGHRSVSWYQQTPGQGLQFLFEYFSETQRNKGNFPGRFSGRQFSNSRSEMNVSTLELGDSALYLCASSRQGTAGNTIYFGEGSWLTVV.

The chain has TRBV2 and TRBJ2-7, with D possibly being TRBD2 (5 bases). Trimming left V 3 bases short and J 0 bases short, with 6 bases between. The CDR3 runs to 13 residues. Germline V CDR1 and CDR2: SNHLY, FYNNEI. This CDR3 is CASSDRGSYEQYF. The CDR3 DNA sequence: TGTGCCAGCAGTGATCGGGGCTCCTACGAGCAGTACTTC.